A selection of T cell receptor beta chains follows, all from one sample in a study of neurological immune-mediated disorders. TCRdb re-called the 5' RACE reads through MiXCR, storing one row per CDR3 protein. The sample lists 40,000 or so distinct CDR3 sequences, 4.8% occurring once. The specimen was CD4+ T cells from blood. The receptors were sampled from a man aged 18 to 30 in good health. CDR3s include the opening cysteine and the closing phenylalanine or tryptophan. The D gene is left open where the match is weak. Not all rows give a size; the values are once, few, many and, for expanded clones, a class.

D gene	clone size	V gene	J gene	CDR3 DNA	CDR3 protein
.	many	TRBV29-1	TRBJ2-7	TGCAGCGTTGCCCCAGTCTCCTCCTACGAGCAGTACTTC	CSVAPVSSYEQYF
.	many	TRBV20-1	TRBJ1-1	TGCAGTGCTAGACACGAGAACACTGAAGCTTTCTTT	CSARHENTEAFF
.	many	TRBV6-5	TRBJ1-1	TGTGCCAGCAGTTATCACGCAGGGGATGGTGAAGCTTTCTTT	CASSYHAGDGEAFF
.	many	TRBV9	TRBJ1-1	TGTGCCAGCAGCGCCAGGACCGAAAACACTGAAGCTTTCTTT	CASSARTENTEAFF
.	many	TRBV5-6	TRBJ1-2	TGTGCCAGCAGCTTGCAGGGAATGAGTGGCTACACCTTC	CASSLQGMSGYTF
.	many	TRBV7-2	TRBJ2-7	TGTGCCAGCAGCTTACCCCGACAGACCTACGAGCAGTACTTC	CASSLPRQTYEQYF
.	many	TRBV20-1	TRBJ2-7	TGCAGTGCTAGAGTGGGGCCGCCAGAGCAGTACTTC	CSARVGPPEQYF
.	many	TRBV10-3	TRBJ1-1	TGTGCCATCTCCTGGGGGGCGGACACTGAAGCTTTCTTT	CAISWGADTEAFF
TRBD1	many	TRBV6-1	TRBJ1-6	TGTGCCAGCAGCCCCCCCCGGGCAGGGGGGAATTCACCCCTCCACTTT	CASSPPRAGGNSPLHF
.	many	TRBV12-3/TRBV12-4	TRBJ2-2	TGTGCCACCAAAGATGAGAGATTAGCGGAGACGAACACCGGGGAGCTGTTTTTT	CATKDERLAETNTGELFF
.	many	TRBV19	TRBJ1-1	TGTGCCAGTAGTCTGAGGGGACTAGCTGAAGCTTTCTTT	CASSLRGLAEAFF
.	many	TRBV20-1	TRBJ2-7	TGCAGTGCTAGGCCGGGACTGCCTTACGCGCAGTACTTC	CSARPGLPYAQYF
.	many	TRBV5-1	TRBJ2-7	TGCGCCAGCAGCTTGACTGGTGGTACGGCATCCTACGAGCAGTACTTC	CASSLTGGTASYEQYF
TRBD1	many	TRBV5-1	TRBJ1-1	TGCGCCAGCAGCTTGGACAGGGGGTCGTCTGAAGCTTTCTTT	CASSLDRGSSEAFF
TRBD1	many	TRBV6-5	TRBJ1-4	TGTGCCAGCAGAAAGACAGGGTGGTATGAAAAACTGTTTTTT	CASRKTGWYEKLFF
.	many	TRBV6-2/TRBV6-3	TRBJ1-5	TGTGCCAGCAGTTACGAGGGGCAGTGGGTCAGTAGTCAGCCCCAGCATTTT	CASSYEGQWVSSQPQHF
.	many	TRBV15	TRBJ2-7	TGTGCCACCAGCAGAGATCTATCGGGGGACTACGAGCAGTACTTC	CATSRDLSGDYEQYF
.	many	TRBV5-1	TRBJ2-7	TGCGCCAGCAGCTTGGAGGACGGCAGTTCCTACGAGCAGTACTTC	CASSLEDGSSYEQYF
.	many	TRBV25-1	TRBJ1-3	TGTGCCAGCACCCCGACAAGCTTAAGCTCTGGAAACACCATATATTTT	CASTPTSLSSGNTIYF
.	.	TRBV5-1	TRBJ2-5	TGCGCCAGCAGCTATGCACCACAAGAGACCCAGTACTTC	CASSYAPQETQYF
TRBD1	many	TRBV7-2	TRBJ1-5	TGTGCCAGCAGCAACAGGGGTGACCAGCCCCAGCATTTT	CASSNRGDQPQHF
.	many	TRBV30	TRBJ1-1	TGTGCCTGGAGTGACGGAGTGAACACTGAAGCTTTCTTT	CAWSDGVNTEAFF
TRBD1	many	TRBV3-1	TRBJ1-2	TGTGCCAGCAGCGCCCGGGACAGGGGGCCCCATGTCTATGGCTACACCTTC	CASSARDRGPHVYGYTF
TRBD1	many	TRBV5-1	TRBJ2-7	TGCGCCAGCAACGCCGGGACAGCTAACTACGAGCAGTACTTC	CASNAGTANYEQYF
.	.	TRBV12-5	TRBJ2-1	TGTGCTAGTGGTTTGTACAGGGCTTCGCAGTTCTTC	CASGLYRASQFF
.	many	TRBV10-3	TRBJ2-5	TGTGCCATCAGTGAGTCTTCCCAGGGAAGGGGGGAGACCCAGTACTTC	CAISESSQGRGETQYF
.	medium-sized	TRBV5-6	TRBJ2-5	TGTGCCAGCAGCTTGCCCCAAACGACCCAGTACTTC	CASSLPQTTQYF
.	many	TRBV4-1	TRBJ2-1	TGCGCCAGCAGCCAACCCGGACAGCATTCCTACAATGAGCAGTTCTTC	CASSQPGQHSYNEQFF
TRBD1	.	TRBV5-4	TRBJ1-2	TGTGCCAGCAGCTCGCCGGGACAGGGGGCTGGCTACACCTTC	CASSSPGQGAGYTF
.	many	TRBV7-2	TRBJ1-3	TGTGCCAGCAGCTTAGTAGTGGACACCATATATTTT	CASSLVVDTIYF
TRBD2	.	TRBV30	TRBJ2-1	TGTGCTAGGACCACTAGCGGGGGGTACAATGAGCAGTTCTTC	CARTTSGGYNEQFF
.	many	TRBV6-1	TRBJ2-1	TGTGCCAGCAGTGAAACGGCGGACCCTTACAATGAGCAGTTCTTC	CASSETADPYNEQFF
.	many	TRBV3-1	TRBJ1-4	TGTGCCAGCAGCCAGCATAATGAAAAACTGTTTTTT	CASSQHNEKLFF
TRBD1	few	TRBV3-1	TRBJ2-2	TGTGCCAGCAGCTACAGGGGGCCGAACACCGGGGAGCTGTTTTTT	CASSYRGPNTGELFF
TRBD1	many	TRBV6-4	TRBJ1-1	TGTGCCAGCAGTCCCGGGACAGCGAACACTGAAGCTTTCTTT	CASSPGTANTEAFF
.	.	TRBV7-2	TRBJ2-1	TGTGCCAACAGCTTAGTGTGGGGCGGAGAAGGTGAGCAGTTCTTC	CANSLVWGGEGEQFF
.	many	TRBV6-5	TRBJ2-3	TGTGCCAGCAGTTACGGGGGCGGAGAAGATACGCAGTATTTT	CASSYGGGEDTQYF
TRBD2	many	TRBV5-1	TRBJ2-3	TGCGCCAGCAGCCCGACTTTAGCGGGAGCTAGCACAGATACGCAGTATTTT	CASSPTLAGASTDTQYF
.	many	TRBV29-1	TRBJ2-3	TGCAGCGTTAGCGACAGTAGCACAGATACGCAGTATTTT	CSVSDSSTDTQYF
.	.	TRBV29-1	TRBJ1-2	TGCAGCGTTGACTACATAGGCGGCTACACCTTC	CSVDYIGGYTF
.	.	TRBV18	TRBJ1-1	TGTGCCAACTCACCACCGGGACAAGGAGGCACTGAAGCTTTCTTT	CANSPPGQGGTEAFF
.	few	TRBV9	TRBJ1-1	TGTGCCAGCAGCAGGGCAGAATTGACTGAAGCTTTCTTT	CASSRAELTEAFF
.	many	TRBV7-2	TRBJ1-2	TGTGCCAGCAGCTTATACAGGAAGGATGGCTACACCTTC	CASSLYRKDGYTF
.	many	TRBV12-3/TRBV12-4	TRBJ2-1	TGTGCCAGCAGTTTAGGGCAGGGCCCCTACAATGAGCAGTTCTTC	CASSLGQGPYNEQFF
.	.	TRBV19	TRBJ2-5	TGTGCCAGTAGTGCCCAGAGAGGAGAGACCCAGTACTTC	CASSAQRGETQYF
.	many	TRBV20-1	TRBJ2-1	TGCAGTGCTGGAACTCTATGGGGGACCTACAATGAGCAGTTCTTC	CSAGTLWGTYNEQFF
.	many	TRBV2	TRBJ2-3	TGTGCCAGCAGTATGATTGGTGTAGGGTCAGATACGCAGTATTTT	CASSMIGVGSDTQYF
.	few	TRBV20-1	TRBJ1-5	TGCAGTGCTAGTTTTGGGATTGGACGCAATCAGCCACAGCATTTT	CSASFGIGRNQPQHF
.	many	TRBV20-1	TRBJ1-2	TGCAGTGCTACCCCAGAATGGTCGAACTATGGCTACACCTTC	CSATPEWSNYGYTF
.	many	TRBV4-2	TRBJ1-2	TGTGCCAGCAGCACCCAGGGGACACCTAACTATGGCTACACCTTC	CASSTQGTPNYGYTF